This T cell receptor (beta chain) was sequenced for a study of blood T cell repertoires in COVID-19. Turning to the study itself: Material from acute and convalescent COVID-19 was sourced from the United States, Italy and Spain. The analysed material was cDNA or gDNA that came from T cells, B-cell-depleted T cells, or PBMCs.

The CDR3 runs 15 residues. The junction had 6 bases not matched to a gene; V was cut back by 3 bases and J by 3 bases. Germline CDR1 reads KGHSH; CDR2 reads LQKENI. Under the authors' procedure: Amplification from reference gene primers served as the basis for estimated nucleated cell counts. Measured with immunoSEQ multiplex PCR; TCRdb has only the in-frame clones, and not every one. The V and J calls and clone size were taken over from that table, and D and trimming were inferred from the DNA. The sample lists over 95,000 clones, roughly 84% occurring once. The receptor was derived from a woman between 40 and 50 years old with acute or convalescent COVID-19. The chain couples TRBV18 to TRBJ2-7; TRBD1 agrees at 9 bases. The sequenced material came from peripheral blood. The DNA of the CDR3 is TGTGCCAGCTCACCTACCCGGGACAGGGACTACGAGCAGTACTTC. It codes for CASSPTRDRDYEQYF.